The rows below give T cell receptor beta chains drawn from one sample of a study of graft-versus-host responses after intestinal transplantation. Sequencing used immunoSEQ multiplex PCR; TCRdb keeps in-frame clones, though not all of them. This table holds about 88,000 clones, about 91% found once. Their antigen targets remain unknown. The material sequenced was unstimulated CD4+ T cells sorted from spleen or lymph node cells, taken before transplant. The receptors were gathered from a human donor who was the organ donor for an intestinal transplant. The CDR3 runs from the conserved cysteine through the conserved F or W. Each record gives: D gene, J gene, V gene, clone size, CDR3 DNA, CDR3 protein. A D gene is named only where the DNA matches it firmly. Clone size, where shown, is once, few, many, or a class for clones that have expanded.

>.|TRBJ2-5|TRBV6-5|.
TGTGCCAGCAGTTACCTGGCAGGCGAGACCCAGTACTTC
CASSYLAGETQYF
>.|TRBJ1-3|TRBV5-1|.
TGCGCCAGCAGCTTGTTGGCAAATGGAAACACCATATATTTT
CASSLLANGNTIYF
>TRBD2|TRBJ2-3|TRBV11-2|.
TGTGCCAGCAGCTTCGTAGTCTGGCCTAGCGGGGGGGATAGGAATACGCAGTATTTT
CASSFVVWPSGGDRNTQYF
>TRBD2|TRBJ2-7|TRBV5-1|.
TGCGCCAGCAGCTTGGGGGGTACTAGCGGGAGTTGGGACGAGCAGTACTTC
CASSLGGTSGSWDEQYF
>.|TRBJ1-1|TRBV27|once
TGTGCCAGCAGTGGCTTGGGGTCGGGGACTGAAGCTTTCTTT
CASSGLGSGTEAFF
>TRBD1|TRBJ1-2|TRBV28|.
TGTGCCAGCAGTTTACCCGCAGGGGGCTTCGGCTACACCTTC
CASSLPAGGFGYTF
>.|TRBJ1-2|TRBV5-1|.
TGCGCCAGCAGCTTGGGCCCGAGGCAAGGGGACTACTATGGCTACACCTTC
CASSLGPRQGDYYGYTF
>.|TRBJ2-1|TRBV9|.
TGTGCCAGCAGCGTAGTGGGGGCCGCGGTGGATGAGCAGTTCTTC
CASSVVGAAVDEQFF
>.|TRBJ2-7|TRBV1|once
TGCACCAGCAGCCAAGTTCGTATGGGCGGGAGGCGAGCCTACGAGCAGTACTTC
CTSSQVRMGGRRAYEQYF
>.|TRBJ1-4|TRBV11-3|once
TGTGCCAGCAGAAAGAGGGAGGGCCTAAATGAAAAACTGTTTTTT
CASRKREGLNEKLFF
>TRBD1|TRBJ1-1|TRBV5-4|.
TGTGCCAGCAGCATTGACAGGGATGGTAGCACTGAAGCTTTCTTT
CASSIDRDGSTEAFF
>.|TRBJ2-7|TRBV6-5|.
TGTGCCAGCAGTTACTCGGGGTCTAGCTCTTACGAGCAGTACTTC
CASSYSGSSSYEQYF
>.|TRBJ1-1|TRBV5-4|.
TGTGCCAGCAGCGCTAAACAGGGCATCCGAATCTTTGGTACTGAAGCTTTCTTT
CASSAKQGIRIFGTEAFF
>.|TRBJ2-7|TRBV15|.
TGTGCCACCAGCAGAGATCGGGCAGATACTAGCATCGGGTCCTACGAGCAGTACTTC
CATSRDRADTSIGSYEQYF
>TRBD2|TRBJ2-3|TRBV6-5|.
TGTGCCAGCAACCCTAGCGGGAGCAGGAATACGCAGTATTTT
CASNPSGSRNTQYF
>TRBD2|TRBJ2-5|TRBV5-1|.
TGCGCCAGCAGCTCTAGCGGGGGGCAAGAGACCCAGTACTTC
CASSSSGGQETQYF
>.|TRBJ1-2|TRBV28|.
TGTGCCAGCAGGAAGTATCAGGGAAACTATGGCTACACCTTC
CASRKYQGNYGYTF
>TRBD1|TRBJ2-7|TRBV18|.
TGTGTCAGCTCCCAAAACAGGGGCTACGAGCAGTACTTC
CVSSQNRGYEQYF
>.|TRBJ1-4|TRBV6-5|.
TGTGCCAGCCGACGGCAGGATAATGAAAAACTGTTTTTT
CASRRQDNEKLFF
>TRBD1|TRBJ2-7|TRBV5-1|.
TGCGCCAGCAGCCGGACAGGTCAATACTCCTACGAGCAGTACTTC
CASSRTGQYSYEQYF